This T cell receptor (beta chain) appears in the sequencing data of a study of blood T cell repertoires in COVID-19. As for the study in general: Sites across the United States, Italy and Spain contributed samples from acute and convalescent COVID-19. Nucleic acid was either cDNA or gDNA, and it came from T cells, B-cell-depleted T cells, or PBMCs.

The germline V gene encodes CDR1 SGHDT and CDR2 YYEEEE. V was trimmed by 2 bases and J by 2 bases, leaving 8 bases between them. This CDR3 comprises 13 residues. How the authors handled the data: Scientists estimated how many nucleated cells there were by amplifying reference gene primers. The table came from immunoSEQ multiplex PCR; TCRdb's copy has only in-frame clones and leaves some out. Clone size and V and J calls were adopted from that table, with D and trimming inferred from the DNA. The sample holds approximately 120,000 clones, 65% to 90% seen once. The sequence was collected from a woman aged 80 or over with active or convalescent COVID-19. The chain has TRBV5-6 and TRBJ2-7, with D uncertain. The specimen sequenced was peripheral blood. CDR3 loop: CASSLVSAYEQYF. CDR3 bases: TGTGCCAGCAGCTTAGTTTCGGCCTACGAGCAGTACTTC.